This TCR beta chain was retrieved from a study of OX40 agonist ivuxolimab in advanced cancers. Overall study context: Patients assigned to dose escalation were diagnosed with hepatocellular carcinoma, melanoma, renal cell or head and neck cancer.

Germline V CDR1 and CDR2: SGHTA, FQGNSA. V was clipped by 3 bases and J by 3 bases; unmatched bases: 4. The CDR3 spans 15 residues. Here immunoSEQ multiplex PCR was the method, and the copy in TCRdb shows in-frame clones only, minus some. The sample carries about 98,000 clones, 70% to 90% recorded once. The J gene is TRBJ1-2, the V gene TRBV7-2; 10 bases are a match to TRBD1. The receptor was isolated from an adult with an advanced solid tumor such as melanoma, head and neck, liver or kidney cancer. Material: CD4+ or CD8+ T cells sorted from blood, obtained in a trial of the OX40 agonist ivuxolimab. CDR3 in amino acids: CASSLTGGADYGYTF. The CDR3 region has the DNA TGTGCCAGCAGCTTGACAGGGGGCGCGGACTATGGCTACACCTTC.